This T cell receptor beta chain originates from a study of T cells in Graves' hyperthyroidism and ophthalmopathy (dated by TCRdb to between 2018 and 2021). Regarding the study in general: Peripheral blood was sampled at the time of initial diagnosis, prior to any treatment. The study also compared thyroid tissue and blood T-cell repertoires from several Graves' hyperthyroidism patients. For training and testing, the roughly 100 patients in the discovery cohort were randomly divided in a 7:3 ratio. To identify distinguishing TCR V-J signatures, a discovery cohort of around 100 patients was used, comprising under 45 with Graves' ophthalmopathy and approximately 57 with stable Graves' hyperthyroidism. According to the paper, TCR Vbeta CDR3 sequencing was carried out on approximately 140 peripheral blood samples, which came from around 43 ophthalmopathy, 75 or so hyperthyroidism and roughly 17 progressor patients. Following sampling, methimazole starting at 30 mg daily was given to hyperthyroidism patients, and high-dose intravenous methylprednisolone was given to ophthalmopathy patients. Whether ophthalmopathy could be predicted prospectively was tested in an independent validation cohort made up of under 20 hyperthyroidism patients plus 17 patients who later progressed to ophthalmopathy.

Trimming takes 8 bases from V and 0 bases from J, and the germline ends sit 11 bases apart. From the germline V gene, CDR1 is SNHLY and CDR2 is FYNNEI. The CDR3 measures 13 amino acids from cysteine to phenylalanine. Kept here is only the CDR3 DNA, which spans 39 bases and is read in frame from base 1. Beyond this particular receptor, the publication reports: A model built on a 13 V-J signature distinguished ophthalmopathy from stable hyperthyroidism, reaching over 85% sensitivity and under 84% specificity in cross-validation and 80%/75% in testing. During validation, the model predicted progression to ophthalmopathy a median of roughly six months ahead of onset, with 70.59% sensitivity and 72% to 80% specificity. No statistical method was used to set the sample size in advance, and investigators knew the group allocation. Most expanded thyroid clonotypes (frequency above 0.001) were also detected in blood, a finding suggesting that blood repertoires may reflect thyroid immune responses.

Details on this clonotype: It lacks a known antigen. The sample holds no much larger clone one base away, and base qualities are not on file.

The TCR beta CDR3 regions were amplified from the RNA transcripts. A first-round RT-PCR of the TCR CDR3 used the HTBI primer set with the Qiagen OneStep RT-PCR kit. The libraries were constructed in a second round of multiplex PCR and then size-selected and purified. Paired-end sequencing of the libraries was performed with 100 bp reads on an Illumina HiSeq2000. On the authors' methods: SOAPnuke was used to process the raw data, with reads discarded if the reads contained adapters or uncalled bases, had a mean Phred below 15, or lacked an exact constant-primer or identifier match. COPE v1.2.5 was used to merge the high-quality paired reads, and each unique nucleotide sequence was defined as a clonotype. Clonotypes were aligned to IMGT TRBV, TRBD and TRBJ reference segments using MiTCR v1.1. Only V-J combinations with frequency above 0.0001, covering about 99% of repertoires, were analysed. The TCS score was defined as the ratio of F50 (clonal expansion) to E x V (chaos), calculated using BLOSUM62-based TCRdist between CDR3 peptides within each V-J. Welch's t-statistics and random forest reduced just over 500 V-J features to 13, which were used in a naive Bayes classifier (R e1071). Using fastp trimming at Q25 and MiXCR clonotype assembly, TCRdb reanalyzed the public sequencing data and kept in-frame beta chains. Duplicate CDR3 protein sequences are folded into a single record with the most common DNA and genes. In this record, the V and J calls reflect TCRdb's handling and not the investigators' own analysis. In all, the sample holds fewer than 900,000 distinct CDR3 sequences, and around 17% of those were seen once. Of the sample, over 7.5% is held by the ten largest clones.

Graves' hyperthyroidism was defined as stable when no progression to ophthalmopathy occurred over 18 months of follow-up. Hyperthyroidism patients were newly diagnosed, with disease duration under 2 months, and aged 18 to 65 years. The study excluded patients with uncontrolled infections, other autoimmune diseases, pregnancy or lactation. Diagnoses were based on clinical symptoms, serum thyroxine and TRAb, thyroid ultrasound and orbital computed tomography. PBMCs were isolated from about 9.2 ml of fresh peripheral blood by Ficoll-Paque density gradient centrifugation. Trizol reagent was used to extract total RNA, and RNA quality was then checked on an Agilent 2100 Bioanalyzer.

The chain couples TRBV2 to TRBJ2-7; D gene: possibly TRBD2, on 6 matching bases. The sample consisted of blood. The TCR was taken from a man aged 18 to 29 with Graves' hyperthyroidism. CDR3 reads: CASRAGSSYEQYF. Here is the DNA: TGTGCCAGCCGGGCCGGGAGCTCCTACGAGCAGTACTTC.